These 5 T cell receptor beta chains came from one sample sequenced in a study of identical twins. MiXCR, run by TCRdb on the 5' RACE reads, gives a single entry per CDR3 protein. This repertoire shows around 490,000 distinct CDR3 sequences, nearly 15% found once; its top ten account for roughly 0.43%. Separately, the same data were catalogued under a study of yellow fever vaccine responses in identical twins.

The sample was CD4+ T cells sorted from blood. The receptors stem from a woman aged 18-29 years in good health.

This clonotype turned up a few times. The rearrangement links TRBV27 to TRBJ1-5; 8 nucleotides match TRBD1. This CDR3 comprises 15 residues. The V gene's germline CDR1 is MNHEY and CDR2 SMNVEV (reference sequence). With 5 bases clipped from V and 6 bases from J, the junction kept 9 bases outside the gene matches. CDR3 DNA sequence: TGTGCCAGCAGTCCTGGACAGGGCTCAGGTCAGCCCCAGCATTTT. It is translated as CASSPGQGSGQPQHF.

The V gene is TRBV14, the J gene TRBJ2-2, with D uncertain. Germline V lookup: CDR1 SGHDN, CDR2 FVKESK. The length of the CDR3 is 13 residues. Trimming removed 2 bases at V and 11 bases at J, with 12 bases between. CDR3 loop: CASSQREVSELFF. The CDR3 DNA reads as TGTGCCAGCAGCCAACGCGAAGTCAGTGAGCTGTTTTTT.

This chain links TRBV5-5 with TRBJ2-2, with D tentatively TRBD2 (5 bases). This CDR3 contains 16 residues. V shed 0 bases and J shed 1 base, with 10 bases lying between them. CDR1 SGHKS and CDR2 YYEKEE come from the germline V gene (reference sequence). In nucleotides, the CDR3 is TGTGCCAGCAGCTTGGTTCCAGCGGAGAACACCGGGGAGCTGTTTTTT. Translating it yields CASSLVPAENTGELFF.

V is TRBV29-1 and J is TRBJ2-5; D call uncertain. The ends were cut back, 7 bases at V and 5 bases at J, with 17 bases in the middle. CDR3 size: 13 residues. Germline CDR1 SQVTM, CDR2 ANQGSEA. In nucleotides, the CDR3 is TGCAGCGCGGGCGAAACACAACACGAGACCCAGTACTTC. Translated: CSAGETQHETQYF.

This clonotype was recorded a few times. The chain carries TRBV5-1 and TRBJ1-1; maybe TRBD1 (5 bases). The V gene's germline CDR1 is SGHRS and CDR2 YFSETQ. The CDR3 has 15 residues. V was trimmed by 4 bases and J by 5 bases, leaving 18 bases between them. As DNA, the CDR3 is TGCGCCAGCAGCCCCCGGGACGGGACGAATACTGAAGCTTTCTTT. Protein product: CASSPRDGTNTEAFF. The entire variable domain, with the rest obtained from reference TRBV5-1 and TRBJ1-1, is as follows: KAGVTQTPRYLIKTRGQQVTLSCSPISGHRSVSWYQQTPGQGLQFLFEYFSETQRNKGNFPGRFSGRQFSNSRSEMNVSTLELGDSALYLCASSPRDGTNTEAFFGQGTRLTVV.